This TCR beta chain came from a study of T-cell reconstitution after alpha-beta-depleted transplantation in children. The V end lost 6 bases, the J end lost 2 bases, and 10 bases lay between the germline ends. The CDR3 runs to 13 residues. Unique molecular identifiers were incorporated during preparation of the TCRbeta library. TCRdb re-called the PCR reads through MiXCR, storing one row per CDR3 protein. The sample includes around 490,000 distinct CDR3 sequences, around 10% seen only once; the top ten take about 15%. This clonotype has at least ten counts. This clonotype originated in a female patient aged 2 to 10 who had a stem cell transplant for aplastic anemia, so the T cells may come from the graft donor. The chain couples TRBV12-3 or TRBV12-4 to TRBJ1-2; D is perhaps TRBD1 (6 bases). The sample was PBMCs, mostly from graft donor cells, taken 180 days after TCRalphabeta/CD19-depleted stem cell transplant. CDR3 bases: TGTGCCAGCAGACAAGACAGGAACTATGGCTACACCTTC. This translates into CASRQDRNYGYTF.